The 29 T cell receptor beta chains below were found in one sample sequenced in a study of CD8+ T cells in alopecia areata. Extraction and reverse transcription of RNA yielded cDNA as the sequencing template. TCRdb's table, derived via immunoSEQ multiplex PCR, lists solely in-frame clones and lacks some. The data show about 210,000 clones, 64% seen once. Described treatment: oral pan-JAK inhibitor, 5-10 mg twice daily. Sequencing was performed on CD4+ T cells sorted from blood, taken at week 4, from a patient treated with tofacitinib. The receptors derive from a human donor with alopecia areata.

V is TRBV29-1 and J is TRBJ2-3, with D hard to call. V shed 7 bases and J shed 3 bases, with 5 bases lying between them. The CDR3 loop spans 10 amino acids. Germline CDR1 reads SQVTM; CDR2 reads ANQGSEA. The CDR3 sequence is CSGGTDTQYF. The CDR3 DNA is TGCAGCGGGGGAACAGATACGCAGTATTTT.

V gene TRBV23-1 combines with J gene TRBJ2-7; either TRBD1 or TRBD2 may fit D (5 bases each). TRBV23-1 is noted as an ORF with a role that remains uncertain. V was pared by 11 bases and J by 0 bases, with 14 bases between. The CDR3 covers 13 residues. Here the CDR3 reads CARGTASSYEQYF. CDR3 coding DNA: TGCGCCCGAGGGACGGCTAGCTCCTACGAGCAGTACTTC.

Remarks on this clone: A read error may account for a junction end that differs from germline. This chain uses TRBV7-7 with TRBJ2-5, with D uncertain. CDR1 is SSHAT and CDR2 is FNYEAQ in the germline V gene (reference sequence). The CDR3 consists of 13 residues. The CDR3 protein is CASSLVVQETQYF. As DNA, the CDR3 is TGTGCTAGCAGCTTAGTAGTACAAGAGACCCAGTACTTC. The entire variable domain, with the rest obtained from reference TRBV7-7 and TRBJ2-5, is as follows: GAGVSQSPRYKVTKRGQDVTLRCDPISSHATLYWYQQALGQGPEFLTYFNYEAQPDKSGLPSDRFSAERPEGSISTLTIQRTEQRDSAMYRCASSLVVQETQYFGPGTRLLVL.

This clone was found a few times. V usage is TRBV4-1 and J usage is TRBJ1-2; 7 nucleotides match TRBD1. V shed 4 bases, J shed 7 bases, and the junction held 12 bases outside the gene matches. The V gene's germline CDR1 is MGHRA and CDR2 YSYEKL. The CDR3 covers 15 residues. CDR3 amino acids: CASSRQGRAQGGYTF. The CDR3 bases are TGCGCCAGCAGCCGACAGGGCAGGGCACAAGGTGGCTACACCTTC.

In its sample, this clone was seen a few times. Other nucleotide sequences in the sample specify the same CDR3. The rearrangement uses TRBV7-2 and TRBJ2-3; D is uncertain. CDR3 length: 15 residues. Germline CDR1 reads SGHTA; CDR2 reads FQGNSA. Trimming left V 0 bases short and J 0 bases short, with 7 bases between. CDR3 loop: CASSLASTSTDTQYF. The CDR3 bases are TGTGCCAGCAGCTTAGCGTCGACTAGCACAGATACGCAGTATTTT.

This clone showed up just once. The chain carries TRBV27 and TRBJ2-7; 8 bases agree with TRBD1. V shed 5 bases and J 6 bases; nucleotides not matched to a gene: 6. The CDR3 length is 13 residues. Germline CDR1 and CDR2: MNHEY and SMNVEV (reference sequence). In DNA form, the CDR3 reads TGTGCCAGCAGTCACGGACAGGGACGCGAGCAGTACTTC. Protein product: CASSHGQGREQYF.

The chain combines TRBV5-1 with TRBJ1-1; the D is unclear. This CDR3 is built from 16 residues. V lost 2 bases, J lost 1 base, and 15 bases lay in between. CDR1 and CDR2 (germline): SGHRS, YFSETQ. The CDR3 DNA sequence: TGCGCCAGCAGCTTAGGAAACGTGAAGGGGAACACTGAAGCTTTCTTT. Amino acid sequence: CASSLGNVKGNTEAFF.

The J gene is TRBJ2-2, the V gene TRBV4-2; no definite D call. CDR1 is LGHNA and CDR2 is YNFKEQ in the germline V gene. The V and J ends lost 4 bases and 4 bases respectively, with 7 bases between them. The CDR3 is made up of 13 amino acids. Here the CDR3 reads CASSRLSTGELFF. CDR3 bases: TGTGCCAGCAGCCGCCTTTCCACCGGGGAGCTGTTTTTT.

The rearrangement links TRBV30 to TRBJ2-7, with D unresolved. CDR1 is GTSNPN, CDR2 SVGIG, per germline (reference sequence). Trimming cost V 3 bases and J 1 base, with 16 bases left between them. This CDR3 has 15 amino acids. This CDR3 is CAWRPGTMTSYEQYF. The CDR3 nucleotides read TGTGCCTGGAGGCCGGGTACCATGACATCCTACGAGCAGTACTTC.

This clone came up once. CDR3: CASSQTFSAETQYF. CDR3 nucleotides: TGCGCCAGCAGCCAAACTTTTAGTGCAGAGACCCAGTACTTC. This chain uses TRBV4-1 with TRBJ2-5; D is ambiguous. This CDR3 region has 14 residues. Deletions cut 2 bases from V and 4 bases from J, with 11 bases between. Germline CDR1 and CDR2: MGHRA and YSYEKL.

The table lists this clone with a few counts. The chain couples TRBV15 to TRBJ2-2; 8 bases are a match to TRBD1. From germline, CDR1 is LNHNV and CDR2 YYDKDF (reference sequence). V lost 3 bases and J lost 3; bases outside the gene matches: 12. This CDR3 comprises 18 residues. CDR3 loop: CATSRESRGQSHTGELFF. As DNA, the CDR3 is TGTGCCACCAGCAGGGAGAGCAGGGGGCAGAGTCACACCGGGGAGCTGTTTTTT.

The chain combines TRBV6-5 with TRBJ1-2, with 8 bases that match TRBD1. J was trimmed by 4 bases and V by 6 bases; bases with no gene match: 4. Germline values: CDR1 MNHEY, CDR2 SVGAGI. This CDR3 is built from 13 residues. Here the CDR3 reads CASSLTGGYGYTF. CDR3 DNA: TGTGCCAGCAGCCTCACAGGGGGCTATGGCTACACCTTC.

This clone has just one count. This chain joins TRBV2 and TRBJ1-3; D might be TRBD1 (6 bases). Trimming stripped 4 bases from V and 8 bases from J, with 15 bases between. Looked up from germline, CDR1 is SNHLY and CDR2 is FYNNEI. The CDR3 covers 14 residues. The CDR3 reads CASSGRGGKDTIYF. The CDR3 nucleotides are TGTGCCAGCAGTGGACGAGGGGGGAAGGACACCATATATTTT.

A remark on this clone: One junction end disagrees with the germline gene, perhaps due to a read error. J is TRBJ2-7 and V is TRBV27; 9 bases fit TRBD1. CDR1 is MNHEY, CDR2 SMNVEV, per germline (reference sequence). The CDR3 is made up of 16 amino acids. The CDR3 region has the DNA TGTGCCAGCAGGTTATTTCAACAGGGGGCAGAAACAGAGCAGTACTTC. Encoded protein: CASRLFQQGAETEQYF.

This chain uses TRBV29-1 with TRBJ1-1; perhaps TRBD1 as D (6 bases). The CDR3 contains 13 residues. The germline V and J ends were trimmed by 6 bases and 4 bases, with 15 bases remaining between them. From germline, CDR1 is SQVTM and CDR2 ANQGSEA. Here the CDR3 DNA reads TGCAGCGTGGACCCAGGGGTGGTCACTGAAGCTTTCTTT. This gives the protein CSVDPGVVTEAFF.

The chain uses TRBV11-1 and TRBJ2-1; no clear D. The CDR3 consists of 12 residues. With 6 bases removed from V and 5 bases from J, the gap between germline ends came to 8 bases. Germline V gene data show CDR1 as SGHAT and CDR2 as FQDESV (reference sequence). In nucleotides, the CDR3 is TGTGCCAGCAGAAGGATGAACAATGAGCAGTTCTTC. Its protein product is CASRRMNNEQFF. The full variable domain, with the rest looked up from reference TRBV11-1 and TRBJ2-1, is EAEVAQSPRYKITEKSQAVAFWCDPISGHATLYWYRQILGQGPELLVQFQDESVVDDSQLPKDRFSAERLKGVDSTLKIQPAELGDSAMYLCASRRMNNEQFFGPGTRLTVL.

The J gene is TRBJ2-3, the V gene TRBV6-5, with 8 bases aligning to TRBD2. This CDR3 contains 15 residues. Germline CDR1 MNHEY, CDR2 SVGAGI. The V and J ends lost 6 bases and 1 base, in that order; junction bases with no gene match: 6. This chain's CDR3 is CASSRSGGGTDTQYF. The CDR3 DNA sequence: TGTGCCAGCAGCCGAAGCGGGGGAGGCACAGATACGCAGTATTTT.

This chain uses TRBV7-9 with TRBJ2-3; D gene unclear. The CDR3 length is 10 residues. With 1 base removed from V and 7 bases from J, the gap between germline ends came to 0 bases. The germline V gene has CDR1 SEHNR and CDR2 FQNEAQ (reference sequence). The CDR3 nucleotides are TGTGCCAGCAGCTTAGATACGCAGTATTTT. It yields the protein CASSLDTQYF.

The table lists this clone with a count of one. The CDR3 DNA reads as TGTGCCATCAGTGAGCCGGCGGCCACTAGCTCCTACGAGCAGTACTTC. It specifies CAISEPAATSSYEQYF. This chain links TRBV10-3 with TRBJ2-7, with D maybe TRBD2 (5 bases). The germline CDR1 and CDR2 sequences are ENHRY and SYGVKD. CDR3 length equals 16 residues. V lost 2 bases and J 0 bases, leaving 14 bases between the germline ends.

Written as DNA, the CDR3 is TGTGCCAGCAGCCTTGTTGGGACAGTGAATGAAAAACTGTTTTTT. This encodes CASSLVGTVNEKLFF. V gene TRBV7-6 combines with J gene TRBJ1-4; 7 bases are shared with TRBD1. With V trimmed by 5 bases and J by 5 bases, 8 bases remained unmatched. Germline V gene lookup returns CDR1 SGHVS and CDR2 FNYEAQ. The length of the CDR3 is 15 residues.

This clone was found a few times. V and J are TRBV15 and TRBJ1-2; possible D gene TRBD1, 5 bases. Germline CDR1 LNHNV, CDR2 YYDKDF (reference sequence). This CDR3 region has 15 residues. Trimming shortened V by 0 bases and J by 7 bases, and 15 bases separated the two germline ends. Written as DNA, the CDR3 is TGTGCCACCAGCAGAGAGTCATCAGGGCTCGGTGGCTACACCTTC. The encoded protein is CATSRESSGLGGYTF.

As to this clone: Other DNA sequences in this sample translate to the same CDR3. The gene calls are TRBV5-1 and TRBJ2-2; D unclear. Trimming cost V 0 bases and J 1 base, with 4 bases left between them. The CDR3 spans 14 residues. Germline V gene data show CDR1 as SGHRS and CDR2 as YFSETQ. The DNA of the CDR3 is TGCGCCAGCAGCTTGGGGCAGAACACCGGGGAGCTGTTTTTT. Its protein product is CASSLGQNTGELFF.

This clone was seen just once. This chain uses TRBV6-5 with TRBJ2-3; D may be TRBD2 (5 bases). The CDR3 sequence is 16 residues long. Between the trimmed V and J ends, which lost 0 bases and 8 bases, there was a span of 18 bases. The germline V gene has CDR1 MNHEY and CDR2 SVGAGI. CDR3 sequence reads: CASSYSYAEVGFTQYF. Written as DNA, the CDR3 is TGTGCCAGCAGTTACTCGTATGCGGAGGTCGGGTTTACGCAGTATTTT.

This clone was seen only a few times. The chain links TRBV29-1 to TRBJ2-5; 9 bases align to TRBD2. The germline V gene has CDR1 SQVTM and CDR2 ANQGSEA. This CDR3 is 12 amino acids long. The ends lost 7 bases at V and 5 bases at J; junction bases unmatched: 5. CDR3 nucleotide sequence: TGCAGCGCCAGACTAGCGGCGGAGACCCAGTACTTC. Its translation is CSARLAAETQYF. Variable domain in full (rest from reference TRBV29-1 and TRBJ2-5): SAVISQKPSRDICQRGTSLTIQCQVDSQVTMMFWYRQQPGQSLTLIATANQGSEATYESGFVIDKFPISRPNLTFSTLTVSNMSPEDSSIYLCSARLAAETQYFGPGTRLLVL.

There are a few counts of this clone. The V and J genes are TRBV15 and TRBJ1-5; D is uncertain. V was clipped by 0 bases and J by 5 bases, with 11 bases between them. The germline V gene encodes CDR1 LNHNV and CDR2 YYDKDF (reference sequence). The CDR3 has 15 amino acids. The CDR3 reads CATSRDRRADQPQHF. CDR3 sequence (DNA): TGTGCCACCAGCAGAGATCGGAGGGCAGATCAGCCCCAGCATTTT.

A few counts support this clone. V and J are TRBV5-1 and TRBJ2-3; perhaps D is TRBD1 or TRBD2 (6 bases each). Trimming shortened V by 3 bases and J by 3 bases, and 17 bases separated the two germline ends. The CDR3 is 16 residues long. CDR1 is SGHRS and CDR2 is YFSETQ in the germline V gene. CDR3 nucleotides: TGCGCCAGCAGCTACTGGGGGGCTGTGGTTACAGATACGCAGTATTTT. It specifies CASSYWGAVVTDTQYF.

The chain links TRBV2 to TRBJ2-3; 10 bases align to TRBD2. J lost 5 bases, V lost 3 bases, and 2 bases had no gene match. Germline V lookup: CDR1 SNHLY, CDR2 FYNNEI. The CDR3 covers 14 residues. The CDR3 DNA follows: TGTGCCAGCAGTGATTCTAGCGGGGGAGATACGCAGTATTTT. This gives the protein CASSDSSGGDTQYF.

The chain couples TRBV5-1 to TRBJ2-5, with TRBD1 as a possible D gene (6 bases). Looked up from germline, CDR1 is SGHRS and CDR2 is YFSETQ. The CDR3 has 13 amino acids. Trimming cost V 4 bases and J 5 bases, with 12 bases left between them. The CDR3 is CASSVTGYETQYF. CDR3 nucleotide sequence: TGCGCCAGCAGCGTTACAGGGTATGAGACCCAGTACTTC. The whole variable domain, remainder taken from reference TRBV5-1 and TRBJ2-5, is KAGVTQTPRYLIKTRGQQVTLSCSPISGHRSVSWYQQTPGQGLQFLFEYFSETQRNKGNFPGRFSGRQFSNSRSEMNVSTLELGDSALYLCASSVTGYETQYFGPGTRLLVL.

The V call is TRBV19, the J call TRBJ2-3; 7 bases align to TRBD1. J was trimmed by 6 bases and V by 5 bases; bases with no gene match: 8. The CDR3 is 14 amino acids. Germline V CDR1 and CDR2: LNHDA, SQIVND (reference sequence). The CDR3 region has the DNA TGTGCCAGTAGTTCCGGGACAGCTATCGATACGCAGTATTTT. It specifies CASSSGTAIDTQYF. Variable domain in full (rest from reference TRBV19 and TRBJ2-3): DGGITQSPKYLFRKEGQNVTLSCEQNLNHDAMYWYRQDPGQGLRLIYYSQIVNDFQKGDIAEGYSVSREKKESFPLTVTSAQKNPTAFYLCASSSGTAIDTQYFGPGTRLTVL.